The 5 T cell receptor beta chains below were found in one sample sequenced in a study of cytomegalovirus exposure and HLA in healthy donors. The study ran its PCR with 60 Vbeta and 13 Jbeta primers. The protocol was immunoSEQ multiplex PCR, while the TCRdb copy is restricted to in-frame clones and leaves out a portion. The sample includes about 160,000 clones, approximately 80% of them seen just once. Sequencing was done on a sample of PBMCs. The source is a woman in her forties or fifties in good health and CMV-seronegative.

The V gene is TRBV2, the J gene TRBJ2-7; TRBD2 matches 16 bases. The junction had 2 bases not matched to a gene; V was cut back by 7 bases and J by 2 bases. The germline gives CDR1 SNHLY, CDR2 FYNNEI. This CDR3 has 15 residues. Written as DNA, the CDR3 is TGTGCCAGCACGGGACTAGCGGGGGGGACCTACGAGCAGTACTTC. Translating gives CASTGLAGGTYEQYF.

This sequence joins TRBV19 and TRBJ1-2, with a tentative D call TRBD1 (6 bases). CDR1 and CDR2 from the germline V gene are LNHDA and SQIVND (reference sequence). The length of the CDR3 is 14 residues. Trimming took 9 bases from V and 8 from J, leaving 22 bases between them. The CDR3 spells CASRETGRQGGYTF. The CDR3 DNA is TGTGCCAGCCGCGAAACAGGGCGCCAAGGCGGCTACACCTTC.

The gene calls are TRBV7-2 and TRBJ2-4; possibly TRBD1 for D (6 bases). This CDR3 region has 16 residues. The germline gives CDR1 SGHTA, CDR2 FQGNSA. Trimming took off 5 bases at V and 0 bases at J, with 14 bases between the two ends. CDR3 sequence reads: CASSARWGLAKNIQYF. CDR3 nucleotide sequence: TGTGCCAGCAGCGCGAGGTGGGGGCTAGCCAAAAACATTCAGTACTTC.

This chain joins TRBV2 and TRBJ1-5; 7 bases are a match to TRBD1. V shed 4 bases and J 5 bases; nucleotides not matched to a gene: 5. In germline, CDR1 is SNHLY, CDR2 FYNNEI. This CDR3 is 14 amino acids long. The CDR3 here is CASSADREDQPQHF. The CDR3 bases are TGTGCCAGCAGTGCCGACAGGGAGGATCAGCCCCAGCATTTT.

CDR3 bases: TGCGCCAGCGAATCAGGCGCGAACGCTTTCTTT. This sequence encodes CASESGANAFF. This chain joins TRBV10-2 and TRBJ1-1, with D hard to call. Germline CDR1 WSHSY, CDR2 SAAADI. Trimming shortened V by 8 bases and J by 11 bases, and 15 bases separated the two germline ends. The CDR3 is made up of 11 amino acids.